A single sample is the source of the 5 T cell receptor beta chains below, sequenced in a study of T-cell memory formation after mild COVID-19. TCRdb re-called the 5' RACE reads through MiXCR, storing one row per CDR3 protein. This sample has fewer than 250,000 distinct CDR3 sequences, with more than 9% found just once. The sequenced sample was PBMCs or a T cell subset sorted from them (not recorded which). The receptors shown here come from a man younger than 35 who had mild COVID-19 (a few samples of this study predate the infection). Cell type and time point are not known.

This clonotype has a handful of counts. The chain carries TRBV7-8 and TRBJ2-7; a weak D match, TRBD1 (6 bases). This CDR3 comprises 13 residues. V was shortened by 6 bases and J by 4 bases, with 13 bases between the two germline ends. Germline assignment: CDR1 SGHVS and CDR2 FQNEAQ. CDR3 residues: CASSWDTLYEQYV. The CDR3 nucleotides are TGTGCCAGCAGTTGGGACACTTTATACGAGCAGTACGTC.

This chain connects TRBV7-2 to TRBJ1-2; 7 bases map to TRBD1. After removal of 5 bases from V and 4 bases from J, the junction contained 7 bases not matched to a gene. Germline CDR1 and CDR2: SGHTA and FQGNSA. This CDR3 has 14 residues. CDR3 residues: CASSPQTGSYGYTF. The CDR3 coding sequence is TGTGCCAGCAGCCCTCAGACAGGGAGCTATGGCTACACCTTC.

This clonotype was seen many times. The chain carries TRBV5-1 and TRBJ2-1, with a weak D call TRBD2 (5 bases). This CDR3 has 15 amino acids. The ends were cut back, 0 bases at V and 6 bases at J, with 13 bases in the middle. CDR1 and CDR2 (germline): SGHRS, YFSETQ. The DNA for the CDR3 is TGCGCCAGCAGCTTGGCTGAGATGAGCGGCAATGAGCAGTTCTTC. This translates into CASSLAEMSGNEQFF.

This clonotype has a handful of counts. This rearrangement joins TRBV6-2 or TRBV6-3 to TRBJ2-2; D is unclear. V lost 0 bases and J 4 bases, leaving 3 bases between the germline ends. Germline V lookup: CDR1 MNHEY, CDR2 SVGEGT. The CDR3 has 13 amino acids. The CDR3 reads CASSYSLTGELFF. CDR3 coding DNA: TGTGCCAGCAGTTACTCCCTCACCGGGGAGCTGTTTTTT.

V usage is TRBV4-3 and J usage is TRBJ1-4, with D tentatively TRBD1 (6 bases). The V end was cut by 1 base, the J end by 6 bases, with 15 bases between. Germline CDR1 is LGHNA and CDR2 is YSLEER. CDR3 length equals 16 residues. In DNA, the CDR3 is TGCGCCAGCAGCCAAGGGGCCCCACAGGGTTATGAAAAACTGTTTTTT. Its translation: CASSQGAPQGYEKLFF.